Listed below are T cell receptor beta chains from one sample, sequenced in a study of cytomegalovirus exposure and HLA in healthy donors. Method: immunoSEQ multiplex PCR; TCRdb's copy keeps in-frame clones and lacks some. This table has fewer than 140,000 clones, about two thirds appearing once. The sequenced material came from PBMCs. These receptors originate from a boy younger than 18 in good health and CMV-seronegative. The CDR3 runs from the conserved cysteine through the conserved F or W. The D gene is left open where the match is weak. Size tells how often a clone was seen (once, few, many) or the class of an expanded clone, and some rows leave it out.

TRBD1	14	TRBV5-4	TRBJ2-5	NA	TGTGCCAGCAGCGTGGGACAGCAACAAGAGACCCAGTACTTC	CASSVGQQQETQYF
TRBD1	15	TRBV2	TRBJ1-1	NA	TGTGCCAGCAGTGCCCAAGGACAGGGGATTCCTGAAGCTTTCTTT	CASSAQGQGIPEAFF
NA	11	TRBV6-5	TRBJ1-4	NA	TGTGCCAGCAGCCTCGGTGGAAAACTGTTTTTT	CASSLGGKLFF
TRBD1	15	TRBV5-1	TRBJ2-3	NA	TGCGCCAGCATTACCGGGACAGGGAGCACAGATACGCAGTATTTT	CASITGTGSTDTQYF
TRBD2	17	TRBV4-3	TRBJ2-7	NA	TGCGCCAGCAGCCGAAGTGGTGGGGGGGAGTACTCCTACGAGCAGTACTTC	CASSRSGGGEYSYEQYF
NA	16	TRBV7-9	TRBJ1-5	few	TGTGCCAGCAGCCAACATGACAGCCTCCGCAATCAGCCCCAGCATTTT	CASSQHDSLRNQPQHF
NA	17	TRBV14	TRBJ1-1	NA	TGTGCCAGCAGCCCCCCGTGGGGCGTGGGAATGAACACTGAAGCTTTCTTT	CASSPPWGVGMNTEAFF
NA	14	TRBV25-1	TRBJ1-2	NA	TGTGCCAGCAGTGGGTTTAGGGGGGGCGGTGGCTACACCTTC	CASSGFRGGGGYTF
TRBD1	14	TRBV5-8	TRBJ1-5	NA	TGTGCCAGCACCCTGGACAGGGGTAATCAGCCCCAGCATTTT	CASTLDRGNQPQHF
NA	13	TRBV5-6	TRBJ2-5	NA	TGTGCCAGCAGCCAGGAACTCTGGGAGACCCAGTACTTC	CASSQELWETQYF
NA	15	TRBV19	TRBJ1-5	NA	TGTGCCAGTAGTATAGTAGCAAACTTCAATCAGCCCCAGCATTTT	CASSIVANFNQPQHF
TRBD2	14	TRBV27	TRBJ2-2	NA	TGTGCCAGCAGTAAAGGACTAGCAGCCGGGGAGCTGTTTTTT	CASSKGLAAGELFF
TRBD1	14	TRBV6-1	TRBJ1-2	NA	TGTGCCAGCAGTGCCGACAGGGGATTAGAAGGCTACACCTTC	CASSADRGLEGYTF
NA	13	TRBV2	TRBJ2-6	NA	TGTGCCAGCGACAGCTCTGGGGCCAACGTCCTGACTTTC	CASDSSGANVLTF
TRBD2	15	TRBV28	TRBJ2-1	few	TGTGCCAGCAGTTGGGCTAGCGGGTATTACAATGAGCAGTTCTTC	CASSWASGYYNEQFF
TRBD2	15	TRBV7-8	TRBJ2-1	NA	TGTGCCAGCAGCCCTCCGGAACTAGCGAACAATGAGCAGTTCTTC	CASSPPELANNEQFF
TRBD2	15	TRBV19	TRBJ2-7	NA	TGTGCCAGTAGTAGCCCAGGACTAGCGGGGTTCGAGCAGTACTTC	CASSSPGLAGFEQYF
NA	11	TRBV20-1	TRBJ2-1	NA	TGCAGTGCTAGAGGGACTATTGAGCAGTTCTTC	CSARGTIEQFF
TRBD1	15	TRBV30	TRBJ1-5	few	TGTGCCTGGAGTCAACTGGGACAGGGTTATCAGCCCCAGCATTTT	CAWSQLGQGYQPQHF
NA	16	TRBV7-7	TRBJ2-3	once	TGTGCCAGCAGCTTAGCGATGGGGCAGGGCACAGATACGCAGTATTTT	CASSLAMGQGTDTQYF
NA	14	TRBV5-6	TRBJ1-2	NA	TGTGCCAGCAGCTTTCCCCAGGGATTACATGGCTACACCTTC	CASSFPQGLHGYTF
TRBD2	15	TRBV30	TRBJ2-7	NA	TGTGCCTGGAGACGGCCTTGGCGGGGGTATCTGGAGCAGTACTTC	CAWRRPWRGYLEQYF
TRBD2	13	TRBV30	TRBJ2-7	NA	TGTGCCTGGAGTTTTGGGACTAGACACGAGCAGTACTTC	CAWSFGTRHEQYF
TRBD1	13	TRBV25-1	TRBJ1-1	few	TGTGCCAGCAGCGGACAGGCGGACACTGAAGCTTTCTTT	CASSGQADTEAFF
NA	13	TRBV7-6	TRBJ2-3	NA	TGTGCCAGCAGCTTAGTGCGACAGAATACGCAGTATTTT	CASSLVRQNTQYF
TRBD1	15	TRBV28	TRBJ1-2	NA	TGTGCCAGCAGTTTATTTTTGATAGGGGGCGGTGGCTACACCTTC	CASSLFLIGGGGYTF
NA	12	TRBV6-5	TRBJ2-5	few	TGTGCCAGCAGCTCCAGGGGAGAGACCCAGTACTTC	CASSSRGETQYF
TRBD1	15	TRBV6-5	TRBJ1-5	NA	TGTGCCAGCAGTTTGGGCAGGGGGAAAACGGAGCCCCAGCATTTT	CASSLGRGKTEPQHF
TRBD1	15	TRBV5-1	TRBJ2-7	NA	TGCGCCAGCAGCTTGGGACCACAGGGGCAGGGCGAGCAGTACTTC	CASSLGPQGQGEQYF
NA	14	TRBV2	TRBJ2-4	once	TGTGCCAGCAGGTACGGAGGGACAGAAAACATTCAGTACTTC	CASRYGGTENIQYF
NA	16	TRBV5-1	TRBJ1-2	few	TGCGCCAGCAGCTTGGGGCTGGGAGCTCGAGTTGATGGCTACACCTTC	CASSLGLGARVDGYTF
NA	14	TRBV30	TRBJ1-2	NA	TGTGCCTGGAGTGTGAAGAGATTATTCTATGGCTACACCTTC	CAWSVKRLFYGYTF
TRBD1	16	TRBV19	TRBJ1-3	NA	TGTGCCAGTAGTATCTCCAGGGGGATATCTGGAAACACCATATATTTT	CASSISRGISGNTIYF
TRBD2	15	TRBV4-1	TRBJ2-1	NA	TGCGCCAGCAGCCAGCCCCGACTAGCCCCAAATGAGCAGTTCTTC	CASSQPRLAPNEQFF
NA	14	TRBV2	TRBJ2-7	NA	TGTGCCAGCAGTGAACAGGGGGGCTCCTACGAGCAGTACTTC	CASSEQGGSYEQYF
TRBD1	15	TRBV7-2	TRBJ2-7	NA	TGTGCCAGCAGCTTATACGTCCAGGGGGCTTACGAGCAGTACTTC	CASSLYVQGAYEQYF
NA	21	TRBV7-3	TRBJ2-7	NA	TGTGCCAGCAGCCAAACGATTCTTCGGGAAAGGGGACGGGAGAGAACCTACGAGCAGTACTTC	CASSQTILRERGRERTYEQYF
NA	15	TRBV2	TRBJ2-3	once	TGTGCCAGCAGGCTTAGCGGAATAGACACAGATACGCAGTATTTT	CASRLSGIDTDTQYF
TRBD1	15	TRBV2	TRBJ2-6	NA	TGTGCCAGCAGATGGACAGGGTCAGGGGCCAACGTCCTGACTTTC	CASRWTGSGANVLTF